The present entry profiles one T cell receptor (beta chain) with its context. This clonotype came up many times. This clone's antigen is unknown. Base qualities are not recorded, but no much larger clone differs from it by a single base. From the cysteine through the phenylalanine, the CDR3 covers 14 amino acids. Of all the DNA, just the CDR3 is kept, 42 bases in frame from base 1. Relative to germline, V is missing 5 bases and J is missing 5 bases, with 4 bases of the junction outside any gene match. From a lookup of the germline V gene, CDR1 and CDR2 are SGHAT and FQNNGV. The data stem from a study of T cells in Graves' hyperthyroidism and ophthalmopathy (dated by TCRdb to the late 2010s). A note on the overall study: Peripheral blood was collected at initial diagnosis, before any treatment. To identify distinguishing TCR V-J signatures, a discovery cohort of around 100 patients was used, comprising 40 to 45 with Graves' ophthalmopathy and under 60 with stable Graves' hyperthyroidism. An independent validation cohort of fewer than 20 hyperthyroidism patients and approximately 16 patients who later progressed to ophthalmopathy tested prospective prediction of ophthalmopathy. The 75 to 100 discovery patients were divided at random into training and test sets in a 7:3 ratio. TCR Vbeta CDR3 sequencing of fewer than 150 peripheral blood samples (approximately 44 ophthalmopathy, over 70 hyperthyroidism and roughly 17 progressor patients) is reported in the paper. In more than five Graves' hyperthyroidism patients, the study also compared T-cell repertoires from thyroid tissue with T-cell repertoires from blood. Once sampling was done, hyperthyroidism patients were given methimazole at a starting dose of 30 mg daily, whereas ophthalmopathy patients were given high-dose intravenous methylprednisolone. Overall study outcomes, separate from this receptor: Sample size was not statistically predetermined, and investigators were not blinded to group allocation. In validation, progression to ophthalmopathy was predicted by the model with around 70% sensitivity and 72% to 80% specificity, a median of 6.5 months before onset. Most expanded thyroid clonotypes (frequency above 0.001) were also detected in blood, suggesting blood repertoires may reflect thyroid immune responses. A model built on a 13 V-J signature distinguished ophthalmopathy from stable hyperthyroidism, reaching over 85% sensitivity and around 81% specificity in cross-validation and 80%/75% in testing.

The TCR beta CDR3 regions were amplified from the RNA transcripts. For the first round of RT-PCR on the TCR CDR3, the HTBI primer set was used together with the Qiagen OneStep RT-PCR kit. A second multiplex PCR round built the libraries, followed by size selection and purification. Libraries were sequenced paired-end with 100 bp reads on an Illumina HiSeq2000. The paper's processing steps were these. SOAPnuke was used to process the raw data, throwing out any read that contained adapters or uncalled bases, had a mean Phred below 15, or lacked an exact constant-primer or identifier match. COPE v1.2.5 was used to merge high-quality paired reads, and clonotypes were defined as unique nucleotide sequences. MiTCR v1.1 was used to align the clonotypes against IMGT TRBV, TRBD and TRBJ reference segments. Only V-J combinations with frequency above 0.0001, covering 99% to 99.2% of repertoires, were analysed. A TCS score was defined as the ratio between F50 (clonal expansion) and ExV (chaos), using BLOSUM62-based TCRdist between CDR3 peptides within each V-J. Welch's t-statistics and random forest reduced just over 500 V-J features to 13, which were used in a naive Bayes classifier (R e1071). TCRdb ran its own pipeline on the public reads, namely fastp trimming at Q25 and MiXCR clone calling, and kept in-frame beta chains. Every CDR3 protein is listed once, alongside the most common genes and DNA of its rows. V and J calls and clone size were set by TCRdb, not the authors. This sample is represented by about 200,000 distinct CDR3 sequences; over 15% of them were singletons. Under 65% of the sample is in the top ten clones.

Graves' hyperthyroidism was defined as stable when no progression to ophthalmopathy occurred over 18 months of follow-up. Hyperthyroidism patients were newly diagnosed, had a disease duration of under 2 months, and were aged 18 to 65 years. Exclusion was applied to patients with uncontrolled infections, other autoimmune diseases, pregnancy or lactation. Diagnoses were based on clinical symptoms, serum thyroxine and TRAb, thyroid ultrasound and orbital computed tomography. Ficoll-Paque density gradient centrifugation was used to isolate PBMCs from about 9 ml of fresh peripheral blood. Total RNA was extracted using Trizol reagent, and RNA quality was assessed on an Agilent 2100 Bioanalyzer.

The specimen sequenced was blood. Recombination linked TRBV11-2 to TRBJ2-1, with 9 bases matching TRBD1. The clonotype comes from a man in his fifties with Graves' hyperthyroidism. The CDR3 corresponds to CASSTWTGDNEQFF. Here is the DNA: TGTGCCAGCAGCACCTGGACAGGGGACAATGAGCAGTTCTTC.